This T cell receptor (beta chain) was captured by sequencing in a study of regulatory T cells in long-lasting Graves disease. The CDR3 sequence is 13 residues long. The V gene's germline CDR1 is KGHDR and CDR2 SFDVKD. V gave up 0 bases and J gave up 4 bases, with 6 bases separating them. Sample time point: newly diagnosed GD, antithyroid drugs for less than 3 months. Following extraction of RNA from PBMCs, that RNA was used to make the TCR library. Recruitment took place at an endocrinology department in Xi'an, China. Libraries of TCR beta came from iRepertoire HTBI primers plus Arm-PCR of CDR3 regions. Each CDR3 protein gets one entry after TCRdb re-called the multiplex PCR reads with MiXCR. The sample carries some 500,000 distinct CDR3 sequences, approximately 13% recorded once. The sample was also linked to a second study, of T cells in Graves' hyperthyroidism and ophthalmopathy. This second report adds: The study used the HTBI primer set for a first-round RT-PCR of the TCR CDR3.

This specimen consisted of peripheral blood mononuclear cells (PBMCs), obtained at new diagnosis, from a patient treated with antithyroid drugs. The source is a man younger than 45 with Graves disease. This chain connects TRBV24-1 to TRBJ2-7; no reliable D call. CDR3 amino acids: CATSDLHSYEQYF. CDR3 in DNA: TGTGCCACCAGTGATTTGCACTCTTACGAGCAGTACTTC.